The 8 T cell receptor beta chains below all came from one sample that was sequenced in a study of read filtering for tumor transcriptome and immune sequencing. From 400 to 450 ng of RNA, a library with molecular barcoded alpha/delta and beta/gamma adaptors was made. TCRdb re-derived calls from the reads in MiXCR, one entry per CDR3 protein. The sample yields around 30,000 distinct CDR3 sequences, about 18% seen once. The sequenced sample consisted of a population of CD138-negative cells sorted from bone marrow. These TCRs come from a donor aged 40 or older with multiple myeloma.

There are a few counts of this clonotype. A clone one base away is much larger, so this may be a read error. The V call is TRBV4-1, the J call TRBJ1-6; no firm D call. CDR1 is MGHRA and CDR2 is YSYEKL in the germline V gene. The CDR3 has 13 residues. V lost 5 bases and J lost 8, with 10 bases in between. The CDR3 sequence is CASSERIDSPLHF. The CDR3 DNA reads as TGCGCCAGCAGCGAGCGGATAGATTCACCCCTCCACTTT.

This clonotype has ten or more counts. This chain links TRBV29-1 with TRBJ1-1; D is uncertain. V lost 5 bases to trimming and J lost 5 bases, with 12 bases between them. This CDR3 comprises 12 residues. The germline CDR1 and CDR2 sequences are SQVTM and ANQGSEA. The CDR3 protein is CSVPIGGTEAFF. The CDR3 DNA is TGCAGCGTTCCAATCGGAGGTACTGAAGCTTTCTTT.

The rearrangement links TRBV6-7 to TRBJ1-5, with TRBD1 identical over 9 bases. TRBV6-7 is an open reading frame, and its role is uncertain. Unmatched junction bases numbered 14, after V lost 2 bases and J lost 0 bases. This CDR3 spans 20 amino acids. The CDR3 bases are TGTGCCAGCAGTTACCCCATCGGACAGGGGAGGATCGATAGCAATCAGCCCCAGCATTTT. Translation gives CASSYPIGQGRIDSNQPQHF.

This clonotype has just a few counts. This chain joins TRBV11-3 and TRBJ2-5, with D tentatively TRBD2 (6 bases). Germline V gene data show CDR1 as SGHNT and CDR2 as YENEEA. The CDR3 has 13 residues. Trimming stripped 5 bases from V and 5 bases from J, with 12 bases between. CDR3 loop: CASSLPGEETQYF. The CDR3 coding sequence is TGTGCCAGCAGCCTACCGGGGGAGGAGACCCAGTACTTC.

This clonotype was picked up many times. V usage is TRBV28 and J usage is TRBJ2-4, with D possibly TRBD2 on 5 matching bases. The CDR3 extends over 16 amino acids. CDR1 is MDHEN and CDR2 is SYDVKM in the germline V gene. V was shortened by 5 bases and J by 0 bases, with 14 bases between the two germline ends. The DNA for the CDR3 is TGTGCCAGCAGTCGCCCGGAGGACCTAGCCAAAAACATTCAGTACTTC. Translated, it gives CASSRPEDLAKNIQYF.

Notes on this clonotype: The germline gene is not matched at one end of the junction; a read error may be the cause. The V call is TRBV20-1, the J call TRBJ2-7; TRBD1 is a possible D gene (6 bases). The CDR3 spans 14 residues. CDR1 DFQATT and CDR2 SNEGSKA come from the germline V gene (reference sequence). CDR3 DNA: TGCAGTGCTACTTCAACAGGGTTCGTTTACGAGCCGTACTTC. Encoded protein: CSATSTGFVYEPYF.

Comments on this clonotype: Since a much larger clone is just one base distant, this may be a read error. V and J are TRBV10-3 and TRBJ2-3, with TRBD2 identical over 8 bases. J gave up 1 base and V 8 bases, and 5 bases lay outside the gene matches. This CDR3 is 14 amino acids long. Germline CDR1 reads ENHRY; CDR2 reads SYGVKD. CDR3 protein: CAIRGGAGTDTQYF. The DNA of the CDR3 is TGTGCCATCCGGGGGGGCGCCGGCACAGATACGCAGTATTTT.

By share of the sample, this clonotype is medium-sized. The chain has TRBV19 and TRBJ2-2; D not certain. Germline V gene lookup returns CDR1 LNHDA and CDR2 SQIVND (reference sequence). The V gene lost 11 bases and the J gene lost 0 bases, with 10 bases spanning the gap. The CDR3 length is 13 residues. The CDR3 region has the DNA TGTGCCGCCCGTCATACGAACACCGGGGAGCTGTTTTTT. Its translation is CAARHTNTGELFF.